Listed here is a single T cell receptor beta chain. The record originates from a study of blood T cell repertoires in COVID-19. On the study more broadly: There were acute and convalescent COVID-19 samples, and they came from the United States, Italy and Spain.

The data were produced by immunoSEQ multiplex PCR, yet TCRdb's version contains in-frame clones alone and is incomplete. Among 240,000 or so clones listed, over 80% were seen once. Sequencing was done on a sample of PBMCs or T cells enriched from blood (not recorded which). This clonotype originated in a man in his fifties who had been exposed to COVID-19.

In DNA form, the CDR3 reads TGTGCCAGCAGTTCCCGGACAGGGTGGGGCACTGAAGCTTTCTTT. This sequence encodes CASSSRTGWGTEAFF. V gene TRBV6-6 combines with J gene TRBJ1-1; TRBD1 aligns across 8 bases. V lost 4 bases, J lost 4 bases, and 8 bases stayed unmatched. Per the germline V gene, CDR1 is MNHNY and CDR2 is SVGAGI (reference sequence). CDR3 length equals 15 residues.